What follows is one TCR beta chain and its context. The CDR3 is cut off 3 residues early in the read; its end comes from the germline J gene. This sample is drawn from a study of T cells in women clearing cervical HPV infection. Across the whole study: For cases, blood was sampled a median around 140 days after lesion detection, interquartile range roughly 90 to 230 days.

TCRdb's table, derived via immunoSEQ multiplex PCR, lists solely in-frame clones and lacks some. The listing records around 41,000 clones. CDR1 is MRHNA, CDR2 SNTAGT, per germline. V gave up 2 bases and J gave up 1 base; unmatched junction bases: 0. The CDR3 extends over 15 amino acids. The chain employs TRBV6-4 and TRBJ2-3, with 10 bases that match TRBD1. The source material was blood buffy coat. This receptor was taken from a woman aged 18 to 75 with a cervical HPV16 infection that either progressed to CIN3+ or cleared (not recorded which). The CDR3 DNA, read in part, is TGTGCCAGCAGTGACGGGACAGGGGGCACAGATACG. This translates into CASSDGTGGTDT. The CDR3 reads in full as CASSDGTGGTDTQYF.